These 3 T cell receptor beta chains share one sample of origin, sequenced in a study of T cell responses to AZD1222 COVID-19 vaccine. Clones were read by immunoSEQ multiplex PCR, and TCRdb kept only the in-frame ones, dropping some. Of about 150,000 clones listed, 91% are singletons. The material was peripheral blood, obtained 28 days after the second AZD1222 dose. The receptors derive from an adult who received the AZD1222 COVID-19 vaccine.

The sample holds one count of this clone. The chain links TRBV27 to TRBJ2-3, with unresolved D. V shed 0 bases and J shed 0 bases, with 10 bases lying between them. Looked up from germline, CDR1 is MNHEY and CDR2 is SMNVEV (reference sequence). This CDR3 is built from 16 residues. The CDR3 reads CASSLSGDGSTDTQYF. CDR3 nucleotide sequence: TGTGCCAGCAGTTTATCTGGTGACGGAAGCACAGATACGCAGTATTTT.

This rearrangement joins TRBV11-1 to TRBJ2-7, with TRBD2 as a possible D gene (6 bases). Germline loops: CDR1 SGHAT, CDR2 FQDESV (reference sequence). V was trimmed by 2 bases and J by 0 bases, leaving 14 bases between them. This CDR3 has 16 amino acids. This chain's CDR3 is CASSLRGGNPSYEQYF. The CDR3 nucleotides read TGTGCCAGCAGCTTACGTGGGGGGAATCCCTCCTACGAGCAGTACTTC.

The chain uses TRBV4-3 and TRBJ2-7; 8 bases map to TRBD1. Germline loops: CDR1 LGHNA, CDR2 YSLEER. There are 14 residues in the CDR3. V was clipped by 1 base and J by 4 bases; unmatched bases: 3. In DNA, the CDR3 is TGCGCCAGCAGCCAAGGGCAGGGGGCGTACGAGCAGTACTTC. Translating gives CASSQGQGAYEQYF.